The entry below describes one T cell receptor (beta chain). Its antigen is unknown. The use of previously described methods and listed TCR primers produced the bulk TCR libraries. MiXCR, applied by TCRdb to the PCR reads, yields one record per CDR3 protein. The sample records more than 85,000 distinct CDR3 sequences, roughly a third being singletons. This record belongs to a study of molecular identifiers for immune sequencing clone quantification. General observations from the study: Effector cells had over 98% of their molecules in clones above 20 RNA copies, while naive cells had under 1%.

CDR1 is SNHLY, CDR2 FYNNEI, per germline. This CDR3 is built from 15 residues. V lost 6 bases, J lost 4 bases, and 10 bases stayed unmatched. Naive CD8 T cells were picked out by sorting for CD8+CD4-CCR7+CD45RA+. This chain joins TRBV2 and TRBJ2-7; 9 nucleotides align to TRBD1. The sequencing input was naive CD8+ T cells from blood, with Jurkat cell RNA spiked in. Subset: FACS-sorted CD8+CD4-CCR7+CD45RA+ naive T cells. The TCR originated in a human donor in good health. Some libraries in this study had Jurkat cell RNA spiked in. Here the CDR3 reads CASRRYRDREYEQYF. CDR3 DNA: TGTGCCAGCAGACGGTACCGGGACAGGGAGTACGAGCAGTACTTC.